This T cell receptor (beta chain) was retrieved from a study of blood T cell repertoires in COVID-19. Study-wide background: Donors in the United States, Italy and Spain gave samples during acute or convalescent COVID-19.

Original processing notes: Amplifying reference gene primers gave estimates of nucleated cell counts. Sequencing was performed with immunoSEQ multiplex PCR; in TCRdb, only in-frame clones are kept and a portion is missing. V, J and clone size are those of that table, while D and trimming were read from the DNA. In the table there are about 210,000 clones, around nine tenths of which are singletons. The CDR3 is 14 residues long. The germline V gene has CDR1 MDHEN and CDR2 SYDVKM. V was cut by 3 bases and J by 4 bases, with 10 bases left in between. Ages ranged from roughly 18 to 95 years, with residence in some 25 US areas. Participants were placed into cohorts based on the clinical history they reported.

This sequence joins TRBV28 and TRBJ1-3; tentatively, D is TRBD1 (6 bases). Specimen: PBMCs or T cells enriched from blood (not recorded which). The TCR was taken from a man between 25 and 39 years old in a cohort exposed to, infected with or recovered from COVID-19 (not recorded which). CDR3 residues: CASSLFQGGNTIYF. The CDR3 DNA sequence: TGTGCCAGCAGTTTGTTTCAGGGGGGAAACACCATATATTTT.